This passage covers 26 T cell receptor beta chains from one sample sequenced in a study of T cells in Graves' hyperthyroidism and ophthalmopathy. The CDR3 regions of TCR beta were amplified from RNA transcripts. Using the HTBI primer set, a first-round RT-PCR was run on the TCR CDR3. TCRdb re-called the multiplex PCR reads through MiXCR, storing one row per CDR3 protein. The sample shows roughly 300,000 distinct CDR3 sequences, 20% to 25% of them seen only once. Sequenced input: blood. Every receptor here comes from a woman aged 45-65 years with Graves' hyperthyroidism.

The V gene is TRBV6-1, the J gene TRBJ1-2; 8 bases line up with TRBD1. The CDR3 consists of 13 residues. Trimming cost V 6 bases and J 9 bases; bases outside gene matches: 9. Germline V CDR1 and CDR2: MNHNS, SASEGT. The DNA for the CDR3 is TGTGCCAGCAGCAGACAGGGGAGATTCAGCTACACCTTC. Protein sequence: CASSRQGRFSYTF.

This clonotype was seen many times. This rearrangement joins TRBV9 to TRBJ2-1, with TRBD1 identical over 9 bases. Trimming cost V 0 bases and J 4 bases; bases outside gene matches: 2. This CDR3 has 15 amino acids. Germline V lookup: CDR1 SGDLS, CDR2 YYNGEE. The CDR3 nucleotides are TGTGCCAGCAGCGTAGCTGGACAGGGGTACAATGAGCAGTTCTTC. Translation: CASSVAGQGYNEQFF.

This clonotype was counted a few times. The chain links TRBV29-1 to TRBJ1-1, with D hard to call. The CDR3 is 10 amino acids. The V end lost 7 bases, the J end lost 0 bases, and 3 bases lay between the germline ends. The germline V gene encodes CDR1 SQVTM and CDR2 ANQGSEA. CDR3 bases: TGCAGCGGGATGAACACTGAAGCTTTCTTT. As protein: CSGMNTEAFF.

The chain carries TRBV7-2 and TRBJ1-6; D may be TRBD1 (5 bases). The CDR3 runs 14 residues. The V end was cut by 6 bases, the J end by 8 bases, with 14 bases between. Germline CDR1 SGHTA, CDR2 FQGNSA. The CDR3 reads CASRRDPTHSPLHF. The CDR3 DNA sequence: TGTGCCAGCAGACGGGACCCAACCCATTCACCCCTCCACTTT. Looking up the rest from reference TRBV7-2 and TRBJ1-6 gives the full variable domain: GAGVSQSPSNKVTEKGKDVELRCDPISGHTALYWYRQSLGQGLEFLIYFQGNSAPDKSGLPSDRFSAERTGGSVSTLTIQRTQQEDSAVYLCASRRDPTHSPLHFGNGTRLTVT.

The rearrangement links TRBV29-1 to TRBJ2-3; a possible D gene is TRBD2 (5 bases). The CDR3 consists of 13 residues. Germline V gene sequence: CDR1 SQVTM, CDR2 ANQGSEA. The V and J ends lost 7 bases and 0 bases respectively, with 11 bases between them. This chain's CDR3 is CSAGVQSTDTQYF. CDR3 nucleotide sequence: TGCAGCGCCGGGGTACAGAGCACAGATACGCAGTATTTT.

This clonotype was seen a few times. This chain links TRBV6-1 with TRBJ2-1, with a weak D call TRBD1 (5 bases). CDR1 and CDR2 from the germline V gene are MNHNS and SASEGT. The CDR3 has 14 residues. Trimming left V 6 bases short and J 5 bases short, with 14 bases between. The CDR3 region has the DNA TGTGCCAGCAGGGATACGTTCAGGGACAATGAGCAGTTCTTC. It specifies CASRDTFRDNEQFF.

The chain joins TRBV24-1 to TRBJ2-1; 15 bases line up with TRBD2. The CDR3 covers 16 residues. V lost 4 bases and J lost 6; bases outside the gene matches: 3. From germline, CDR1 is KGHDR and CDR2 SFDVKD. Here the CDR3 reads CATSDSGLAGGNEQFF. The CDR3 coding sequence is TGTGCCACCAGTGACTCGGGACTAGCGGGAGGCAATGAGCAGTTCTTC.

This clonotype came up a few times. A much larger clone lies one base from this, so it may be a read error. The rearrangement links TRBV7-9 to TRBJ1-1; D possibly corresponds to TRBD1 (5 bases). The CDR3 totals 14 residues. The germline gives CDR1 SEHNR, CDR2 FQNEAQ (reference sequence). For the CDR3, the DNA is TGTGCCAGCGGCTTAGCAGGGAGAGACACTGAAGCTTTCTTT. It encodes CASGLAGRDTEAFF.

This clonotype appeared a few times. A read error is possible here, since a much larger clone lies one base away. J is TRBJ1-1 and V is TRBV12-3 or TRBV12-4, with 7 bases that match TRBD1. This CDR3 is built from 15 residues. The CDR3 bases are TGTGCCAGCCGAAGGGAGGGACAGATGAACGCTGAAGCTTTCTTT. This translates into CASRREGQMNAEAFF.

This clonotype was recorded many times. The genes are TRBV28 and TRBJ2-6; no definite D call. The CDR3 has 15 amino acids. Trimming removed 6 bases from V and 4 bases from J, with 13 bases in between. CDR1 MDHEN and CDR2 SYDVKM come from the germline V gene. CDR3 DNA: TGTGCCAGCAGCCTCCTCAAAGGGGGGGCCAACGTCCTGACTTTC. Translated, it gives CASSLLKGGANVLTF.

The chain recombines TRBV6-2 or TRBV6-3 with TRBJ1-5; TRBD1 might be the D (6 bases). CDR3 length equals 15 residues. V gave up 8 bases and J gave up 0 bases, with 14 bases separating them. Looked up from germline, CDR1 is MNHEY and CDR2 is SVGEGT. CDR3 coding DNA: TGTGCCAGCCTGGGACATCTACTTAGCAATCAGCCCCAGCATTTT. It yields the protein CASLGHLLSNQPQHF.

This clonotype was observed many times. The chain links TRBV11-2 to TRBJ2-1; possibly TRBD2 for D (6 bases). This CDR3 region has 14 residues. The ends were cut back, 5 bases at V and 1 base at J, with 9 bases in the middle. The germline CDR1 and CDR2 sequences are SGHAT and FQNNGV. The CDR3 here is CASSKSGSYNEQFF. CDR3 coding DNA: TGTGCCAGCAGCAAAAGCGGGTCCTACAATGAGCAGTTCTTC.

The V call is TRBV28, the J call TRBJ2-1, with TRBD2 identical over 9 bases. The V gene end was trimmed by 4 bases and the J gene end by 5 bases; junction bases not matched to a gene: 6. Germline V gives CDR1 MDHEN, CDR2 SYDVKM. There are 15 residues in the CDR3. The CDR3, as DNA: TGTGCCAGCAGTTCCGCGGGAGGGCCTAACAATGAGCAGTTCTTC. Translated, it gives CASSSAGGPNNEQFF.

This clonotype showed up many times. J is TRBJ2-3 and V is TRBV28; a weak D match, TRBD1 (5 bases). The CDR3 has 13 amino acids. The germline V gene has CDR1 MDHEN and CDR2 SYDVKM. The V end lost 1 base, the J end lost 7 bases, and 9 bases lay between the germline ends. The CDR3 reads CASSLSQGNTQYF. CDR3 sequence (DNA): TGTGCCAGCAGTTTATCTCAGGGAAATACGCAGTATTTT.

V and J are TRBV7-3 and TRBJ1-2; 8 bases match TRBD1. CDR3 length: 15 residues. In germline, CDR1 is SGHTA, CDR2 FQGTGA. V was clipped by 5 bases and J by 6 bases; unmatched bases: 11. The CDR3 DNA is TGTGCCAGCAGCCCAGAGGGGTCAGGGGGCCATGGCTACACCTTC. Amino acids: CASSPEGSGGHGYTF.

This clonotype appeared a few times. The chain carries TRBV19 and TRBJ1-6; 8 positions agree with TRBD1. CDR3 length equals 14 residues. V was pared by 7 bases and J by 7 bases, with 6 bases of the junction left unmatched. Looked up from germline, CDR1 is LNHDA and CDR2 is SQIVND (reference sequence). CDR3: CASTSGGLNSPLHF. The CDR3 DNA sequence: TGTGCCAGTACCTCAGGGGGCTTAAATTCACCCCTCCACTTT.

The table lists this clonotype with many counts. V and J are TRBV7-3 and TRBJ2-3; D might be TRBD1 (5 bases). Germline CDR1 SGHTA, CDR2 FQGTGA. The CDR3 consists of 15 residues. Between the trimmed V and J ends, which lost 4 bases and 6 bases, there was a span of 17 bases. In DNA form, the CDR3 reads TGTGCCAGCAGCTCAGCTCAGGGTCCCATGGATACGCAGTATTTT. Translated, it gives CASSSAQGPMDTQYF.

In this sample, this clonotype turned up many times. V usage is TRBV6-2 or TRBV6-3 and J usage is TRBJ2-1; D is undetermined. The CDR3 covers 14 residues. Per the germline V gene, CDR1 is MNHEY and CDR2 is SVGEGT. V dropped 6 bases and J dropped 6 bases, with 15 bases sitting between them. CDR3 region: CASSPFGLSNEQFF. DNA of the CDR3: TGTGCCAGCAGCCCCTTTGGGTTGAGCAATGAGCAGTTCTTC.

This clonotype appeared a few times. V usage is TRBV5-1 and J usage is TRBJ1-1; D remains ambiguous. The CDR3 consists of 15 residues. CDR1 SGHRS and CDR2 YFSETQ come from the germline V gene. Between the trimmed V and J ends, which lost 0 bases and 3 bases, there was a span of 12 bases. CDR3 region: CASSLVAGLDTEAFF. The CDR3 coding sequence is TGCGCCAGCAGCTTGGTTGCGGGTCTGGACACTGAAGCTTTCTTT.

This chain connects TRBV19 to TRBJ2-7, with a tentative D call TRBD1 (6 bases). This CDR3 region has 13 residues. The germline gives CDR1 LNHDA, CDR2 SQIVND (reference sequence). The V end lost 6 bases, the J end lost 6 bases, and 15 bases lay between the germline ends. In DNA, the CDR3 is TGTGCCAGTAGCCAACAGGGAGTAGCCGAGCAGTACTTC. Translating it yields CASSQQGVAEQYF.

This clonotype was seen ten or more times. The chain combines TRBV28 with TRBJ2-2; D is possibly TRBD1 (6 bases). Germline CDR1 MDHEN, CDR2 SYDVKM. V lost 4 bases to trimming and J lost 5 bases, with 14 bases between them. The CDR3 loop spans 15 amino acids. DNA for the CDR3: TGTGCCAGCAGTTGGCGGAACAGGGCAACCGGGGAGCTGTTTTTT. This sequence encodes CASSWRNRATGELFF.

This rearrangement joins TRBV19 to TRBJ2-3; TRBD2 matches 7 bases. With 6 bases clipped from V and 2 bases from J, the junction kept 5 bases outside the gene matches. The CDR3 covers 14 residues. CDR1 and CDR2 (germline): LNHDA, SQIVND (reference sequence). In DNA, the CDR3 is TGTGCCAGTAGGGGAGCGGGGAACACAGATACGCAGTATTTT. Translated, it gives CASRGAGNTDTQYF. The whole variable domain, remainder taken from reference TRBV19 and TRBJ2-3, is DGGITQSPKYLFRKEGQNVTLSCEQNLNHDAMYWYRQDPGQGLRLIYYSQIVNDFQKGDIAEGYSVSREKKESFPLTVTSAQKNPTAFYLCASRGAGNTDTQYFGPGTRLTVL.

This clonotype has ten or more counts. V gene TRBV10-1 combines with J gene TRBJ1-1; D gene unclear. Germline assignment: CDR1 WNHNN and CDR2 SYGVQD (reference sequence). V gave up 0 bases and J gave up 11 bases, with 16 bases separating them. The CDR3 loop spans 14 amino acids. The CDR3 nucleotides read TGCGCCAGCAGTGAGTCGACCCAAAGCGTATCCGCTTTCTTT. It translates to CASSESTQSVSAFF.

This clonotype was counted at least ten times. The rearrangement uses TRBV20-1 and TRBJ1-4, with 7 bases fitting TRBD1. V lost 1 base to trimming and J lost 8 bases; unmatched junction nucleotides: 10. Looked up from germline, CDR1 is DFQATT and CDR2 is SNEGSKA (reference sequence). The CDR3 extends over 15 amino acids. This chain's CDR3 is CSARAPSTGLEKLFF. The DNA for the CDR3 is TGCAGTGCTAGAGCCCCGTCGACAGGGCTAGAAAAACTGTTTTTT.

This clonotype was counted at least ten times. The chain combines TRBV3-1 with TRBJ1-6, with no clear D. This CDR3 comprises 14 residues. CDR1 and CDR2 from the germline V gene are LGHDT and YNNKEL (reference sequence). V shed 1 base and J shed 6 bases, with 7 bases lying between them. The chain's CDR3 is CASSQGGGNSPLHF. The CDR3 DNA reads TGTGCCAGCAGCCAAGGAGGAGGTAATTCACCCCTCCACTTT. Using reference TRBV3-1 and TRBJ1-6 for the parts outside the CDR3, the full variable domain is DTAVSQTPKYLVTQMGNDKSIKCEQNLGHDTMYWYKQDSKKFLKIMFSYNNKELIINETVPNRFSPKSPDKAHLNLHINSLELGDSAVYFCASSQGGGNSPLHFGNGTRLTVT.

This clonotype was counted many times. The gene calls are TRBV7-9 and TRBJ2-7; D is ambiguous. Germline values: CDR1 SEHNR, CDR2 FQNEAQ (reference sequence). The CDR3 totals 11 residues. Trimming removed 6 bases from V and 3 bases from J, with 6 bases in between. CDR3 in DNA: TGTGCCAGCAGTCCCCTCTACGAGCAGTACTTC. Its protein is CASSPLYEQYF.